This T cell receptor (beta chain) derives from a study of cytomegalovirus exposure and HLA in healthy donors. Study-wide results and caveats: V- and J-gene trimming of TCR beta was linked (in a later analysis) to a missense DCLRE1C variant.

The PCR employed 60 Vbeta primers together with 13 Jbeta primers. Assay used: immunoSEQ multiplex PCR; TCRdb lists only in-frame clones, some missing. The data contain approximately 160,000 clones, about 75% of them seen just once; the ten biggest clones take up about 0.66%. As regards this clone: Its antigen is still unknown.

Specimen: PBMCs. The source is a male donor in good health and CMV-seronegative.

Here the CDR3 DNA reads TGTGCCAAAGGACAGGTGACTTCGAATCAGCCCCAGCATTTT. It encodes CAKGQVTSNQPQHF. The gene calls are TRBV19 and TRBJ1-5, with 7 positions matching TRBD1. The germline CDR1 and CDR2 sequences are LNHDA and SQIVND (reference sequence). The CDR3 covers 14 residues. V was clipped by 10 bases and J by 4 bases; unmatched bases: 10.